This T cell receptor beta chain was captured by sequencing in a study of blood T cells in healthy people across ages. Notes on the study in general: While age rose, TCR beta diversity per million T cells dropped in a roughly linear way. Both higher diversity and more naive CD4+ cells marked long-lived donors when set against aged donors.

Caucasian, healthy and from Russia, the donors were aged between 6 and 90. Each sample yielded at least 6 million isolated PBMCs. Combining a sample-barcoded 5' primer with a J-beta primer mix, a second PCR ran for about 7 to 12 cycles. TCRdb re-derived calls from the 5' RACE reads in MiXCR, one entry per CDR3 protein. The sample includes over 1.5 million distinct CDR3 sequences, just under 50% of them seen just once. A word on this clonotype: The antigen is unknown.

The V segment lost 5 bases and the J segment 0 bases; nucleotides outside the gene matches: 4. Germline V lookup: CDR1 ENHRY, CDR2 SYGVKD. The CDR3 length is 15 residues. The sequenced sample consisted of blood. The TCR sequence derives from a middle-aged woman in good health. The rearrangement links TRBV10-3 to TRBJ2-3; 8 nucleotides agree with TRBD2. CDR3 nucleotide sequence: TGTGCCATCAGTTTTGTAGCGGGGAGCACAGATACGCAGTATTTT. Protein product: CAISFVAGSTDTQYF.